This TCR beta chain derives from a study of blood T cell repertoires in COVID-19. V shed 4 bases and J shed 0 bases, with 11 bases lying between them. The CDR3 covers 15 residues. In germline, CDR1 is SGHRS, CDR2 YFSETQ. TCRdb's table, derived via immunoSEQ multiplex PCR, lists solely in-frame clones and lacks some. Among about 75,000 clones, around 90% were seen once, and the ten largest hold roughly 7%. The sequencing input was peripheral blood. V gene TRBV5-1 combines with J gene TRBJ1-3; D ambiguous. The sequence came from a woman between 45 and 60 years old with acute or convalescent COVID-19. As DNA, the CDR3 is TGCGCCAGCAGCCCCCGAGGAAACTCTGGAAACACCATATATTTT. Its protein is CASSPRGNSGNTIYF.